This T cell receptor (beta chain) was captured in a study of CD8 T cells in acute hepatitis C reinfection. Documented time point: naive CD8 control sorted from an acute-time-point sample. Acute primary HCV meant a new positive RNA or antibody result following a negative test within 24 weeks. Between the trimmed V and J ends, which lost 0 bases and 5 bases, there was a span of 11 bases. CDR3 size: 14 residues. Germline V gives CDR1 SGDLS, CDR2 YYNGEE. Assay used: immunoSEQ multiplex PCR; TCRdb lists only in-frame clones, some missing. The table includes about 38,000 clones, approximately 85% detected once.

Sequencing was done on a sample of naive CD8+ T cells from PBMCs. This chain connects TRBV9 to TRBJ1-2; no clear D gene. This receptor was taken from a woman aged 18 to 35 who spontaneously cleared hepatitis C infection. The chain's CDR3 is CASSVGEMEYGYTF. As DNA, the CDR3 is TGTGCCAGCAGCGTAGGGGAGATGGAGTATGGCTACACCTTC.